This TCR beta chain was identified in a study of shared clonotypes between healthy human individuals. In this sample, this clone turned up once. Its specificity is unknown. Study findings and constraints: It was only blood that was sampled, and tissue repertoires likely differ. With few donors, the genetic and exposure-history diversity represented was limited. Clonotypes shared by all four donors outscored non-shared clonotypes in generation probability.

The data were produced by immunoSEQ multiplex PCR, yet TCRdb's version contains in-frame clones alone and is incomplete. The sample shows millions of clones, 85% to 95% of them seen only once. Germline V CDR1 and CDR2: MGHDK, SYGVNS. Trimming left V 2 bases short and J 5 bases short, with 18 bases between. CDR3 size: 16 residues. Input material: naive CD4+ T cells sorted from blood. Sample subset: CD45RA+ positively selected. The V gene is TRBV25-1, the J gene TRBJ2-5; D remains ambiguous. This receptor was identified in a young man in good health. DNA of the CDR3: TGTGCCAGCAGTGAAGCAGGCTGGAGAAGTCAGGAGACCCAGTACTTC. This translates into CASSEAGWRSQETQYF. Full variable domain (remainder filled in from reference TRBV25-1 and TRBJ2-5): EADIYQTPRYLVIGTGKKITLECSQTMGHDKMYWYQQDPGMELHLIHYSYGVNSTEKGDLSSESTVSRIRTEHFPLTLESARPSHTSQYLCASSEAGWRSQETQYFGPGTRLLVL.